These T cell receptor beta chains were read from a single sample in a study of T cell changes during pregnancy in multiple sclerosis. Data came from immunoSEQ multiplex PCR; TCRdb stores just in-frame clones and leaves some out. The data show approximately 23,000 clones, approximately 90% seen once. This specimen consisted of CD8+ T cells from peripheral blood mononuclear cells, obtained in the first trimester of pregnancy. The receptors were sampled from a female donor with multiple sclerosis, enrolled in a pregnancy study. CDR3s include the opening cysteine and the closing phenylalanine or tryptophan. The D gene is left open where the match is weak.

cdr3_nt: TGTGCCAGCAGCCCGGCTGGGCGCACAGATACGCAGTATTTT
cdr3_aa: CASSPAGRTDTQYF
j_call: TRBJ2-3
v_call: TRBV7-8
d_call: NA

cdr3_nt: TGCAGCGCCTTGGGACAGCAGAACACTGAAGCTTTCTTT
cdr3_aa: CSALGQQNTEAFF
j_call: TRBJ1-1
v_call: TRBV29-1
d_call: TRBD1

cdr3_nt: TGTGCCAGCAGCCCTTGGACAGGGGCGAACACTGAAGCTTTCTTT
cdr3_aa: CASSPWTGANTEAFF
j_call: TRBJ1-1
v_call: TRBV14
d_call: TRBD1

cdr3_nt: TGTGCCAGCAGCCCAACTCTACCACAGGGTCTGGGATCCTACGAGCAGTACTTC
cdr3_aa: CASSPTLPQGLGSYEQYF
j_call: TRBJ2-7
v_call: TRBV7-8
d_call: NA

cdr3_nt: TGTGCCGGTGGAGTAGCAATGAACACTGAAGCTTTCTTT
cdr3_aa: CAGGVAMNTEAFF
j_call: TRBJ1-1
v_call: TRBV6-1
d_call: NA

cdr3_nt: TGTGCCAGCAGTGAGGAGGGTGGGAAGACCCAGTACTTC
cdr3_aa: CASSEEGGKTQYF
j_call: TRBJ2-5
v_call: TRBV6-1
d_call: NA

cdr3_nt: TGTGCCAGCAGTGAAGCGCTTTCCCGTCAGGGAGAAAAACTGTTTTTT
cdr3_aa: CASSEALSRQGEKLFF
j_call: TRBJ1-4
v_call: TRBV2
d_call: NA

cdr3_nt: TGTGCCAGCAGCCAACCGGGACAGGCCCCCTACGAGCAGTACTTC
cdr3_aa: CASSQPGQAPYEQYF
j_call: TRBJ2-7
v_call: TRBV5-4
d_call: TRBD1

cdr3_nt: TGTGCCAGCAGCCTACTAGGTGGCTATGGCTACACCTTC
cdr3_aa: CASSLLGGYGYTF
j_call: TRBJ1-2
v_call: TRBV11-1
d_call: NA

cdr3_nt: TGTGCCAGCAGCTTAAATAGCGGGAGCGACGAGCAGTTCTTC
cdr3_aa: CASSLNSGSDEQFF
j_call: TRBJ2-1
v_call: TRBV7-3
d_call: TRBD2